Following are 2 T cell receptor beta chains from one sample sequenced in a study of T cells in Graves' hyperthyroidism and ophthalmopathy. Amplification of TCR beta CDR3 regions used RNA as the template. The TCR CDR3 was amplified in a first-round RT-PCR using the HTBI primer set. A single record per CDR3 protein comes from TCRdb applying MiXCR to the multiplex PCR reads. The profile shows some 490,000 distinct CDR3 sequences, roughly 23% of them singletons. The sequenced sample was blood. Every receptor here comes from a woman between 65 and 79 years old with Graves' ophthalmopathy.

This clonotype was seen repeatedly, ten times or more. The V gene is TRBV5-1, the J gene TRBJ2-2; TRBD2 is a possible D gene (5 bases). The ends were cut back, 3 bases at V and 3 bases at J, with 6 bases in the middle. The CDR3 has 13 amino acids. Germline V CDR1 and CDR2: SGHRS, YFSETQ. As DNA, the CDR3 is TGCGCCAGCAGCTGGGAGCACACCGGGGAGCTGTTTTTT. Protein: CASSWEHTGELFF.

This clonotype was observed once. A read error is possible here, since a much larger clone lies one base away. The V gene is TRBV12-3 or TRBV12-4, the J gene TRBJ2-5, with D maybe TRBD2 (5 bases). Trimming shortened V by 5 bases and J by 6 bases, and 13 bases separated the two germline ends. The CDR3 spans 13 residues. DNA of the CDR3: TGTGCCAGCAGTATTGGCGGAGGACAGACCCAGTACTTC. It encodes CASSIGGGQTQYF.